This TCR beta chain comes out of a study of early T cells in non-severe SARS-CoV-2 infection. Overall study context: Investigators sequenced bulk RNA drawn from unsorted whole blood, and chains remained unpaired. Study conclusions and caveats: The VDJdb matching leaned toward anti-spike CD8 responses and overlooked private and CD4 specificities.

Germline CDR1 reads SEHNR; CDR2 reads FQNEAQ (reference sequence). Unmatched junction bases numbered 9, after V lost 1 base and J lost 5 bases. The CDR3 is made up of 17 amino acids. The TCR library protocol was used to attach unique molecular identifiers. These identifiers were attached to individual cDNA molecules. From the 5' RACE reads, TCRdb called clonotypes with MiXCR, one entry per CDR3 protein. The sample shows almost 85,000 distinct CDR3 sequences, around 10% of them seen only once. The sample holds many counts of this clonotype. Its antigen remains unknown. The chain employs TRBV7-9 and TRBJ2-5; 11 bases fit TRBD1. Material: whole blood. This receptor was identified in an adult who was a healthcare worker with PCR-confirmed SARS-CoV-2 infection or an uninfected control (not recorded which). CDR3 DNA: TGTGCCAGCAGCTTAGTCGTGCGGACAGGGGGCCGGGAGACCCAGTACTTC. Translating gives CASSLVVRTGGRETQYF.